A selection of T cell receptor beta chains follows, all from one sample in a study of shared clonotypes between healthy human individuals. Produced via immunoSEQ multiplex PCR; TCRdb's table is partial and in-frame only. In the table there are around 700,000 clones, about 78% of which are singletons. The source material was memory CD4+ T cells sorted from blood. These receptors were obtained from a woman aged 30 to 39 in good health. The CDR3 runs from the conserved cysteine through the conserved F or W. Fields, in order: J gene, D gene, V gene, clone size, CDR3 protein, CDR3 DNA. The D gene is left open where the match is weak. The size entry is marked missing in some rows and otherwise reads once, few, many or a size class.

TRBJ2-7	NA	TRBV7-2	NA	CASSSVAGGSYEQYF	TGTGCCAGCAGCTCCGTAGCAGGTGGCTCCTACGAGCAGTACTTC
TRBJ2-5	NA	TRBV25-1	once	CASSETERGGETQYF	TGTGCCAGCAGTGAGACTGAAAGGGGAGGAGAGACCCAGTACTTC
TRBJ2-1	TRBD1	TRBV7-2	NA	CASSIRQGTYNEQFF	TGTGCCAGCAGCATCCGACAGGGGACCTACAATGAGCAGTTCTTC
TRBJ1-1	NA	TRBV18	NA	CASSPSTANTEAFF	TGTGCCAGCTCACCGTCTACAGCGAACACTGAAGCTTTCTTT
TRBJ1-2	NA	TRBV7-2	NA	CASSPGAGRGGGYTF	TGTGCCAGCAGCCCCGGGGCAGGCAGGGGCGGAGGCTACACCTTC
TRBJ2-5	NA	TRBV5-1	NA	CASSFSTGRETQYF	TGCGCCAGCAGCTTTTCTACAGGGAGAGAGACCCAGTACTTC
TRBJ1-2	TRBD1	TRBV27	few	CASGDRHNYGYTF	TGTGCCAGCGGGGACAGGCATAACTATGGCTACACCTTC
TRBJ2-7	TRBD2	TRBV7-9	NA	CASSLTGRGRLTNEQYF	TGTGCCAGCAGCCTTACCGGGCGCGGGAGACTTACCAACGAGCAGTACTTC
TRBJ1-2	NA	TRBV6-5	NA	CASRAGNHGYTF	TGTGCCAGCAGAGCTGGGAACCATGGCTACACCTTC
TRBJ1-3	NA	TRBV28	few	CASSFSGNTIYF	TGTGCCAGCAGTTTCAGTGGAAACACCATATATTTT
TRBJ2-1	NA	TRBV19	NA	CASSTRYNEQFF	TGTGCCAGTAGTACCAGATACAATGAGCAGTTCTTC
TRBJ1-1	NA	TRBV7-9	NA	CASSFPQNTEAFF	TGTGCCAGCAGCTTTCCCCAGAACACTGAAGCTTTCTTT
TRBJ2-1	TRBD2	TRBV5-1	once	CASSPLTSGSDSYNEQFF	TGCGCCAGCAGCCCCTTGACTAGCGGGAGCGATTCCTACAATGAGCAGTTCTTC
TRBJ2-1	NA	TRBV5-4	NA	CASSLLDGSSYNEQFF	TGTGCCAGCAGCTTGTTGGACGGTTCTTCCTACAATGAGCAGTTCTTC
TRBJ2-2	NA	TRBV7-9	NA	CASSSGALNSAGELFF	TGTGCCAGCAGCTCCGGGGCTTTAAATTCTGCCGGGGAGCTGTTTTTT
TRBJ1-5	NA	TRBV5-5	NA	CASSVTDTRQPQHF	TGTGCCAGCAGCGTTACGGACACGAGACAGCCCCAGCATTTT
TRBJ2-7	NA	TRBV27	many	CASSLYYSHYEQYF	TGTGCCAGCAGTTTGTATTACTCCCACTACGAGCAGTACTTC
TRBJ2-4	TRBD2	TRBV19	few	CASTTAGAGENIQYF	TGTGCCAGTACCACAGCGGGAGCTGGCGAAAACATTCAGTACTTC
TRBJ2-7	TRBD2	TRBV6-6	few	CASSPTPSGPYEQYF	TGTGCCAGCAGTCCCACGCCTAGCGGACCCTACGAGCAGTACTTC
TRBJ1-1	NA	TRBV7-9	many	CASSLQQSEAFF	TGTGCCAGCAGCTTACAGCAATCTGAAGCTTTCTTT
TRBJ1-5	TRBD1	TRBV28	NA	CASSHLGQGGFGQPQHF	TGTGCCAGCAGTCACCTGGGACAGGGAGGTTTCGGTCAGCCCCAGCATTTT
TRBJ2-1	NA	TRBV25-1	few	CASSDSRGLEYNEQFF	TGTGCCAGCAGTGACTCCCGGGGGCTGGAATACAATGAGCAGTTCTTC
TRBJ1-4	TRBD1	TRBV27	NA	CASSPLGTGQEKLFF	TGTGCCAGCAGTCCTCTCGGGACAGGTCAAGAAAAACTGTTTTTT